This T cell receptor (beta chain) was found in a study of blood T cell repertoires in COVID-19. Study background: Both acute and convalescent COVID-19 samples were obtained from the United States, Italy and Spain. In each case, the material was cDNA or gDNA derived from T cells, B-cell-depleted T cells, or PBMCs.

Authors' methods: By means of reference gene primer amplification, nucleated cell counts were estimated. This table comes from immunoSEQ multiplex PCR, and its TCRdb copy is limited to in-frame clones, with some not included. Clonal size and the V and J genes are those of that table, whereas D and trimming came from the DNA. The sample records approximately 240,000 clones, around 88% being singletons. This CDR3 contains 14 residues. Germline-derived CDR1 and CDR2 are SGHNT and YYREEE (reference sequence). V lost 5 bases and J 2 bases, leaving 13 bases between the germline ends. This receptor was identified in a woman under 40 who had recovered from COVID-19. The chain is built from TRBV5-4 and TRBJ2-5; TRBD1 might be the D (6 bases). Sequencing input: peripheral blood. The CDR3 here is CASSLRQVQETQYF. DNA for the CDR3: TGTGCCAGCAGTTTGAGACAGGTTCAAGAGACCCAGTACTTC.